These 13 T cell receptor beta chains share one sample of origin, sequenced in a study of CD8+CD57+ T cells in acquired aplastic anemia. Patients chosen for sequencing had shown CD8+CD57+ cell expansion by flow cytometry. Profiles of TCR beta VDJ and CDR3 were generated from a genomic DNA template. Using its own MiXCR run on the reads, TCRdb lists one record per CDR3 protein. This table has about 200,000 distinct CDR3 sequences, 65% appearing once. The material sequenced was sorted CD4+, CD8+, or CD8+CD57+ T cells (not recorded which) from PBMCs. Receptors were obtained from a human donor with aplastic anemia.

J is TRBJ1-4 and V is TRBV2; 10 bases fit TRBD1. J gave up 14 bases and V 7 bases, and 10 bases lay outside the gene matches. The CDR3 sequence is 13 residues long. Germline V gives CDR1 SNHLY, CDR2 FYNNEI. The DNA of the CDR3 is TGTGCCAGCACCGGGACAGGGGCCAGCGGGCTGTTTTTT. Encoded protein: CASTGTGASGLFF.

CDR3 in amino acids: CASALSGLPTGQYF. The CDR3 DNA is TGCGCCAGCGCCTTATCGGGACTTCCGACCGGGCAGTACTTC. The V and J genes are TRBV5-1 and TRBJ2-7; perhaps TRBD2 as D (6 bases). The V end lost 7 bases, the J end lost 9 bases, and 23 bases lay between the germline ends. The CDR3 loop spans 14 amino acids. Per the germline V gene, CDR1 is SGHRS and CDR2 is YFSETQ.

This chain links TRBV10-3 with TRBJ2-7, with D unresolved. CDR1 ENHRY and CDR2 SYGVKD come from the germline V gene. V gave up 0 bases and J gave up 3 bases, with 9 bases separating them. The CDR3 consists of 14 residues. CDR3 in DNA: TGTGCCATCAGTGAGTCGATGGCGCTCTACGAGCAGTACTTC. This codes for CAISESMALYEQYF.

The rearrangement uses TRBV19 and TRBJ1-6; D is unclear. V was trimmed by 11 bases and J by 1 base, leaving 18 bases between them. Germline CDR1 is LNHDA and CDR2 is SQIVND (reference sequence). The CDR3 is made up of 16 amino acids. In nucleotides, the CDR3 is TGTGCCTCAGCGGGGAGTCTGCGATCCTATAATTCACCCCTCCACTTT. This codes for CASAGSLRSYNSPLHF.

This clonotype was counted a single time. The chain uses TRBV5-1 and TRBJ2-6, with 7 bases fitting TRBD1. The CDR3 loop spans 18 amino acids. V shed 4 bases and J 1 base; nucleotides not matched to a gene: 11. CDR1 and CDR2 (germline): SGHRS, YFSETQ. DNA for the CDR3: TGCGCCAGCAGCCTGACAGGGACCACCGGATCTGGGGCCAACGTCCTGACTTTC. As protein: CASSLTGTTGSGANVLTF.

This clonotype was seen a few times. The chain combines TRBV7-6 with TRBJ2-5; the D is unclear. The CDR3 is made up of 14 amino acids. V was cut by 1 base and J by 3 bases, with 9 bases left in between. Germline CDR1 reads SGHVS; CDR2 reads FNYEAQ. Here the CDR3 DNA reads TGTGCCAGCAGCTTAGTGGGCCTAGAAGAGACCCAGTACTTC. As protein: CASSLVGLEETQYF.

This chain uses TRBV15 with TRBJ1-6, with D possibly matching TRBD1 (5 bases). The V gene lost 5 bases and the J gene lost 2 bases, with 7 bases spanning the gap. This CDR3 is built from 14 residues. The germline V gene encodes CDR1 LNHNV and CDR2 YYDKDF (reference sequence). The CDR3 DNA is TGTGCCACCAGCGGGGGTACCTATAATTCACCCCTCCACTTT. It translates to CATSGGTYNSPLHF.

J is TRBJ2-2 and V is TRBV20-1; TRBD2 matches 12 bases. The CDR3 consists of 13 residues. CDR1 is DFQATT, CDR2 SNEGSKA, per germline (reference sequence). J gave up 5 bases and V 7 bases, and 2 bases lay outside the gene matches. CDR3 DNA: TGCAGTGGTCTAGCGGGGGGGACCGGGGAGCTGTTTTTT. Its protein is CSGLAGGTGELFF.

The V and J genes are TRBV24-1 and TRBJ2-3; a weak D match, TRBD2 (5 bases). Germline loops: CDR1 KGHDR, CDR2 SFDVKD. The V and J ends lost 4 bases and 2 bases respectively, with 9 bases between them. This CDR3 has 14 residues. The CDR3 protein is CATSERAATDTQYF. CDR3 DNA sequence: TGTGCCACCAGTGAGCGGGCGGCCACAGATACGCAGTATTTT.

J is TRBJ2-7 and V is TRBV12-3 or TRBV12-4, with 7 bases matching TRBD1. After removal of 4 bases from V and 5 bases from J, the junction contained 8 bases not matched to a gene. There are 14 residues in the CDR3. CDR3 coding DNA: TGTGCCAGCAGTTATGGGGGACAGACCCACGAGCAGTACTTC. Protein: CASSYGGQTHEQYF.

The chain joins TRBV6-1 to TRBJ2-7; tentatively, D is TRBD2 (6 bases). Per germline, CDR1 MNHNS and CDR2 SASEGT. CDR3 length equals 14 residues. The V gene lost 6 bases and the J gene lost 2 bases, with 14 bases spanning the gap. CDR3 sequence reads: CASRAGESPYEQYF. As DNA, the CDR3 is TGTGCCAGCAGAGCGGGTGAGAGCCCCTACGAGCAGTACTTC.

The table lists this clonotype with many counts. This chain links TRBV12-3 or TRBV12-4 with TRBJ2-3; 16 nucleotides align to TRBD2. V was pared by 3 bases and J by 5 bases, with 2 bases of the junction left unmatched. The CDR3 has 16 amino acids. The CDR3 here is CASSFGTSGGGDTQYF. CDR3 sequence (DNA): TGTGCCAGCAGTTTCGGGACTAGCGGGGGGGGAGATACGCAGTATTTT.

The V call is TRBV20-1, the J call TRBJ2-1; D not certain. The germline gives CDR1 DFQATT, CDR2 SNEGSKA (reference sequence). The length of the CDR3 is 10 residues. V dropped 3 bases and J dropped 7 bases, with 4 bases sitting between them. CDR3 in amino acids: CSARANEQFF. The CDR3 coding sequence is TGCAGTGCTAGGGCAAATGAGCAGTTCTTC.